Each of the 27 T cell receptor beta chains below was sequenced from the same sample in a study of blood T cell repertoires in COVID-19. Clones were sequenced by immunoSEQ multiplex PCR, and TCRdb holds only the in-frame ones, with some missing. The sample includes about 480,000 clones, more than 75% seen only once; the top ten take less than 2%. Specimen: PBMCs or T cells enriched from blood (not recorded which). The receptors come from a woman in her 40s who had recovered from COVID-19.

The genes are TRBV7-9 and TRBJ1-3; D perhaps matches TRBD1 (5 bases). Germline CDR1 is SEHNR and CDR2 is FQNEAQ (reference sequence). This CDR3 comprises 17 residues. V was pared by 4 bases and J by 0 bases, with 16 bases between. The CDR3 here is CASSSATDTSSGNTIYF. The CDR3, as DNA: TGTGCCAGCAGCTCTGCGACAGACACGAGCTCTGGAAACACCATATATTTT.

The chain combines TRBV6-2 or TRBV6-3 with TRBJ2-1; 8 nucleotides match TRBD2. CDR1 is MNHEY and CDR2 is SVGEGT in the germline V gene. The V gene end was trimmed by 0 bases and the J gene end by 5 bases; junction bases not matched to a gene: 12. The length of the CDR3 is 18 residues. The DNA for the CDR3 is TGTGCCAGCAGTTACTCGAGCCTAGCGGGTCGCCCTCACAATGAGCAGTTCTTC. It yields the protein CASSYSSLAGRPHNEQFF.

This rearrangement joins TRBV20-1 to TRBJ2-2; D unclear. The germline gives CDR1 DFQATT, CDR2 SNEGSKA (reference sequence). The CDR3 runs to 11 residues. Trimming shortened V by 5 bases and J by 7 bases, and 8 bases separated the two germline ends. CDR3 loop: CSAEVSGELFF. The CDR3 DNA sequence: TGCAGTGCTGAGGTTAGCGGGGAGCTGTTTTTT.

CDR3 sequence: CASSPGGGNYGYTF. CDR3 DNA: TGTGCCAGCAGCCCAGGGGGCGGGAACTATGGCTACACCTTC. The gene calls are TRBV7-9 and TRBJ1-2, with 8 nucleotides matching TRBD1. This CDR3 is built from 14 residues. Germline V gives CDR1 SEHNR, CDR2 FQNEAQ (reference sequence). Trimming at V came to 5 bases and at J to 2 bases, leaving 4 bases not matched to a gene. Complete variable domain (other parts from reference TRBV7-9 and TRBJ1-2): DTGVSQNPRHKITKRGQNVTFRCDPISEHNRLYWYRQTLGQGPEFLTYFQNEAQLEKSRLLSDRFSAERPKGSFSTLEIQRTEQGDSAMYLCASSPGGGNYGYTFGSGTRLTVV.

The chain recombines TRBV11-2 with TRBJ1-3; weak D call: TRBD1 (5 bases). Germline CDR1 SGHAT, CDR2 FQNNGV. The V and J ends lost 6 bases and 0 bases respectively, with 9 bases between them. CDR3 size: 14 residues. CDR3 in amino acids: CASSSDISGNTIYF. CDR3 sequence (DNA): TGTGCCAGCAGTTCGGACATCTCTGGAAACACCATATATTTT.

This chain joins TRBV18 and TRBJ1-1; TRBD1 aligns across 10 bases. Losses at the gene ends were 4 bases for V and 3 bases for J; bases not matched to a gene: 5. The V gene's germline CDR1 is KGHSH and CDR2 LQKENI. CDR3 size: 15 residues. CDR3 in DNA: TGTGCCAGCTCACGCACCGGGACAGGGGACACTGAAGCTTTCTTT. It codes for CASSRTGTGDTEAFF.

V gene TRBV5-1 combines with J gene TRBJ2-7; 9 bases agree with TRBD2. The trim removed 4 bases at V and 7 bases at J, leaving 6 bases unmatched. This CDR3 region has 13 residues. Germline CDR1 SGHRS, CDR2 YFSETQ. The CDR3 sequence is CASSGLARNEQYF. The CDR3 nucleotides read TGCGCCAGCAGCGGACTAGCGAGGAATGAGCAGTACTTC.

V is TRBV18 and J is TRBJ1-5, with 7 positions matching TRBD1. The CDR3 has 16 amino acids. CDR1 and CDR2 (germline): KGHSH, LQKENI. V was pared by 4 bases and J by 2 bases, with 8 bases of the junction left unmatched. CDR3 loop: CASSLTTGTGNQPQHF. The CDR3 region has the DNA TGTGCCAGCTCACTAACTACCGGGACAGGCAATCAGCCCCAGCATTTT.

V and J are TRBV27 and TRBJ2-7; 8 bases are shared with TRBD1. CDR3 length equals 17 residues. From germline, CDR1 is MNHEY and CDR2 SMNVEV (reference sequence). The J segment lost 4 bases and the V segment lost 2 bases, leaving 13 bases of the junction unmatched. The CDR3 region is CASSLRAGGSFMYEQYF. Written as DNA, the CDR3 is TGTGCCAGCAGTTTAAGGGCAGGGGGCTCATTTATGTACGAGCAGTACTTC.

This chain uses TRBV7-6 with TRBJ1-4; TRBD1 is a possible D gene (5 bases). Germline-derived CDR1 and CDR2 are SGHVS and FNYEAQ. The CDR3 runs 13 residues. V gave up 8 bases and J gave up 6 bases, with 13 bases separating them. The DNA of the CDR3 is TGTGCCAGCGGGGCCAGGGCGGATGAAAAACTGTTTTTT. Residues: CASGARADEKLFF.

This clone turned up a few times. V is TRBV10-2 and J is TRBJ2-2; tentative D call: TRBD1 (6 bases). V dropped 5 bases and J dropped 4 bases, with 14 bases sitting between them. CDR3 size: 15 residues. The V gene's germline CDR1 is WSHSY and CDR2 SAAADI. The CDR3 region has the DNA TGCGCCAGCAGTCATTCCTCAGGGGCCACCGGGGAGCTGTTTTTT. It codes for CASSHSSGATGELFF.

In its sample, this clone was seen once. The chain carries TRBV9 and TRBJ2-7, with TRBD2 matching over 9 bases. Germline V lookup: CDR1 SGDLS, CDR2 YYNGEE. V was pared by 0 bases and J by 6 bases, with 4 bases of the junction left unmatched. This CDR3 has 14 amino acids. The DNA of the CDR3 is TGTGCCAGCAGCGTAGGCGGGAGGGCGGCCGAGCAGTACTTC. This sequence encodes CASSVGGRAAEQYF.

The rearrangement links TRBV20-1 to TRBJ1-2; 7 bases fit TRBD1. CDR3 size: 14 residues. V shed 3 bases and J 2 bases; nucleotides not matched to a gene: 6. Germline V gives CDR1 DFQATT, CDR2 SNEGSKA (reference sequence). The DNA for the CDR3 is TGCAGTGCTAGTGTCCCAGGGGGGAACTATGGCTACACCTTC. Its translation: CSASVPGGNYGYTF.

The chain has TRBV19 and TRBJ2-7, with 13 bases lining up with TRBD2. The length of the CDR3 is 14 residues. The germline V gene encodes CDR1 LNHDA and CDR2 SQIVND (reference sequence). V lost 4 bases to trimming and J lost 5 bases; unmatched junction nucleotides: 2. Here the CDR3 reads CASSNGLAGDEQYF. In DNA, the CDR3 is TGTGCCAGTAGTAACGGACTAGCGGGAGACGAGCAGTACTTC.

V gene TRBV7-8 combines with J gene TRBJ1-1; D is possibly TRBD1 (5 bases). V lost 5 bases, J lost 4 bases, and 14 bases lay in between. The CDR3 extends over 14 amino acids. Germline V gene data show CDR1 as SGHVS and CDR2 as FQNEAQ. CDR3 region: CASSPTGGVTEAFF. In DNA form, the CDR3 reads TGTGCCAGCAGCCCGACCGGAGGGGTCACTGAAGCTTTCTTT.

The CDR3 region is CASSTNTGTSGETQYF. Written as DNA, the CDR3 is TGTGCCAGCAGTACCAACACCGGGACTAGCGGCGAGACCCAGTACTTC. This sequence joins TRBV11-2 and TRBJ2-5; 11 bases align to TRBD2. The V segment lost 6 bases and the J segment 5 bases; nucleotides outside the gene matches: 11. CDR1 is SGHAT and CDR2 is FQNNGV in the germline V gene. The CDR3 totals 16 residues. Complete variable domain (other parts from reference TRBV11-2 and TRBJ2-5): EAGVAQSPRYKIIEKRQSVAFWCNPISGHATLYWYQQILGQGPKLLIQFQNNGVVDDSQLPKDRFSAERLKGVDSTLKIQPAKLEDSAVYLCASSTNTGTSGETQYFGPGTRLLVL.

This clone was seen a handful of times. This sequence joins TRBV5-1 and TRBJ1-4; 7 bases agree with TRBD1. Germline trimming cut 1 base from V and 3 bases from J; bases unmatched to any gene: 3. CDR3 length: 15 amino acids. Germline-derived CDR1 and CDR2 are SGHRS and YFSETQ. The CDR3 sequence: CASSLWGTANEKLFF. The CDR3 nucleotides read TGCGCCAGCAGCTTGTGGGGGACAGCTAATGAAAAACTGTTTTTT.

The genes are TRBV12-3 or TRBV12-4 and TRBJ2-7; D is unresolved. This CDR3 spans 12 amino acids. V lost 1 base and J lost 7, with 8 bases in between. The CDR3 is CASSLDFREQYF. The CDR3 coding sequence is TGTGCCAGCAGTTTAGATTTTCGGGAGCAGTACTTC.

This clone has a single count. The CDR3 coding sequence is TGTGCCAGCAGCGTAGGAGGGTTCGGCAATGAGCAGTTCTTC. Amino acids: CASSVGGFGNEQFF. This chain connects TRBV9 to TRBJ2-1; D may be TRBD2 (5 bases). V gave up 0 bases and J gave up 6 bases, with 10 bases separating them. This CDR3 contains 14 residues. Germline V CDR1 and CDR2: SGDLS, YYNGEE.

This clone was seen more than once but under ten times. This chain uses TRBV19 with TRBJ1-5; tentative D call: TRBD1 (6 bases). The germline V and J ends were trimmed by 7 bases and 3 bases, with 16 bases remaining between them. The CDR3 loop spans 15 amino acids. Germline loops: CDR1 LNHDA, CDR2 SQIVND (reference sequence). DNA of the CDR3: TGTGCCAGTACCCCGGGACAAGCGACCAATCAGCCCCAGCATTTT. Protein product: CASTPGQATNQPQHF.

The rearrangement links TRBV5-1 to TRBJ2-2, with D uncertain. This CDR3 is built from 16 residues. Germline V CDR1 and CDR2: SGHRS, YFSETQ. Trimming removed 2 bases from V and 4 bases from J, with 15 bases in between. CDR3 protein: CASSFVAGLTTGELFF. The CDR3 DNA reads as TGCGCCAGCAGCTTCGTCGCAGGCTTAACCACCGGGGAGCTGTTTTTT.

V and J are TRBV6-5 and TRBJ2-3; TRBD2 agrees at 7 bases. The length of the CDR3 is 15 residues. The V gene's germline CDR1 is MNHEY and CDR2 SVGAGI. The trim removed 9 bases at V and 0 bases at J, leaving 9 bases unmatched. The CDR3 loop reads CASASGAISTDTQYF. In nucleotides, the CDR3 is TGTGCCAGTGCTAGCGGCGCGATTAGCACAGATACGCAGTATTTT.

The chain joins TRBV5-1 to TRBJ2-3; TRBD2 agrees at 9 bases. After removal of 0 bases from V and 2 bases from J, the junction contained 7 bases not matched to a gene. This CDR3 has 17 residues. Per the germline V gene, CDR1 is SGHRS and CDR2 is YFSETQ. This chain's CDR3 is CASSLDMAGGATDTQYF. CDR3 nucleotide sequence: TGCGCCAGCAGCTTGGATATGGCGGGAGGGGCCACAGATACGCAGTATTTT. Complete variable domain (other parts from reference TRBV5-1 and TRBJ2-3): KAGVTQTPRYLIKTRGQQVTLSCSPISGHRSVSWYQQTPGQGLQFLFEYFSETQRNKGNFPGRFSGRQFSNSRSEMNVSTLELGDSALYLCASSLDMAGGATDTQYFGPGTRLTVL.

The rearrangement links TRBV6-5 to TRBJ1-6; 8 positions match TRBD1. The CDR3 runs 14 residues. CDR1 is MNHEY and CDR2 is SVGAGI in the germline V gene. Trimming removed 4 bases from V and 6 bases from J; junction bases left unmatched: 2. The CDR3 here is CASSWGQVNSPLHF. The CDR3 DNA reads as TGTGCCAGCAGTTGGGGACAGGTTAATTCACCCCTCCACTTT.

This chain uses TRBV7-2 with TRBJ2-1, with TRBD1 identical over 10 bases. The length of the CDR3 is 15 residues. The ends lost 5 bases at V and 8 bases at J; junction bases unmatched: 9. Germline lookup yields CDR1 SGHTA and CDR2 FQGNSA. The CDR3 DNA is TGTGCCAGCAGCATAACCGGGACAGGGGAATATGAGCAGTTCTTC. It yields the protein CASSITGTGEYEQFF.

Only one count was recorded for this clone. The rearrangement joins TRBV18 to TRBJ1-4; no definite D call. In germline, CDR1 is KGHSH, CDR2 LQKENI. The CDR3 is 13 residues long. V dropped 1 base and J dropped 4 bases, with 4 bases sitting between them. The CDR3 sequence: CASSPLRNEKLFF. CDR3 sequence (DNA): TGTGCCAGCTCACCACTCCGTAATGAAAAACTGTTTTTT.

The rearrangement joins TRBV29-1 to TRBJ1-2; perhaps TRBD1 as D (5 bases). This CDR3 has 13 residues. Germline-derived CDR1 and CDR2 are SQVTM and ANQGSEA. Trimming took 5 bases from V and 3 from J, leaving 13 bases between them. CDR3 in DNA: TGCAGCGTTACAGGCCTGTATGACTATGGCTACACCTTC. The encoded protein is CSVTGLYDYGYTF.